This T cell receptor (beta chain) appears in the sequencing data of a study of CD8 T cells in ankylosing spondylitis. Findings and limits, study-wide: CD8+ by phenotype, disease-linked clones were relatively rare in peripheral blood. Among TCR beta sequences, a motif of under ten highly homologous variants appeared characteristic of ankylosing spondylitis blood. According to the report, clones linked to the disease were significantly enriched in matched synovial fluid samples taken from ankylosing spondylitis patients.

This clonotype was detected many times. Antigen: not known. This CDR3 contains 13 residues. Germline CDR1 reads ENHRY; CDR2 reads SYGVKD. Deletions cut 8 bases from V and 1 base from J, with 11 bases between. Quantitative molecular-barcoded 5'-RACE generated the TCR beta libraries. One entry per CDR3 protein, called by TCRdb with MiXCR from the 5' RACE reads. The top ten hold under 4.5% of the sample, which has around 490,000 distinct CDR3 sequences, over 4% seen once. The genes are TRBV10-3 and TRBJ1-1; D unresolved. This sequence originates from a male donor with ankylosing spondylitis. Sequencing input: blood, either unsorted or a sorted T cell fraction (not recorded which). CDR3 bases: TGTGCCATCCATCAGTCGGCGAACACTGAAGCTTTCTTT. This gives the protein CAIHQSANTEAFF.